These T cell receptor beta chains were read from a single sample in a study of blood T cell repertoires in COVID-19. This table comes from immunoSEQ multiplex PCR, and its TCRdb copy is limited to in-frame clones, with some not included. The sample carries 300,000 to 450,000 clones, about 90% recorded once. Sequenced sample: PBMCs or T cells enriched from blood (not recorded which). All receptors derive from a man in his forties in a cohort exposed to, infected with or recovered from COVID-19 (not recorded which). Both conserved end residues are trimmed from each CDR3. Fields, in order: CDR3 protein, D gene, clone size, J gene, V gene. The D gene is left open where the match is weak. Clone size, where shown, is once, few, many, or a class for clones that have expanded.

ASSVTRNTEAF,.,.,TRBJ1-1,TRBV7-8
ASSLGAGARPYEQY,TRBD2,.,TRBJ2-7,TRBV5-5
ASRQTGISYEQY,TRBD1,.,TRBJ2-7,TRBV27
ASSLFGSSNIQY,.,.,TRBJ2-4,TRBV7-2
ASSQSGSTTEAF,.,.,TRBJ1-1,TRBV3-1/TRBV3-2
ASSLDRGNEQY,TRBD1,.,TRBJ2-7,TRBV5-5
ASSTGSTDTQY,.,.,TRBJ2-3,TRBV2
ASSLAAQGGEKLF,TRBD1,.,TRBJ1-4,TRBV5-1
ASSPQIGNTEAF,.,.,TRBJ1-1,TRBV7-2
ASSRGQGLYEQY,TRBD1,.,TRBJ2-7,TRBV19
ASSGQGIWSEQF,TRBD1,.,TRBJ2-1,TRBV7-3
ATSRVYDRNYGYT,.,.,TRBJ1-2,TRBV15
ASSPGAGVGHEQY,TRBD2,few,TRBJ2-7,TRBV5-1
ASSLEENYGYT,.,.,TRBJ1-2,TRBV7-6
ASSHAGSAVTGELF,.,once,TRBJ2-2,TRBV3-1/TRBV3-2
ASLVGRTPIGGYT,.,.,TRBJ1-2,TRBV5-6
ASSLVVNTEAF,.,once,TRBJ1-1,TRBV7-9
ASSFWQGAGYNEQF,TRBD2,.,TRBJ2-1,TRBV11-1
ASSVTQGTGELF,.,.,TRBJ2-2,TRBV6-4
ASSPDSNSGNTIY,.,.,TRBJ1-3,TRBV6-5
ASSSLTGAYSNQPQH,TRBD1,.,TRBJ1-5,TRBV28
ASSLPSSGNTIY,.,once,TRBJ1-3,TRBV28
ASSTDSPNQPQH,.,.,TRBJ1-5,TRBV6-4
ASSTGASSGNTIY,.,.,TRBJ1-3,TRBV19
ATSRPGGDTQY,TRBD2,.,TRBJ2-3,TRBV15
ASSIEQGRGPQH,.,.,TRBJ1-5,TRBV19
ASSREGSYEQY,TRBD2,.,TRBJ2-7,TRBV9
ASSWGQGALNEQF,TRBD1,.,TRBJ2-1,TRBV27
ASQTGQATNTEAF,TRBD1,.,TRBJ1-1,TRBV5-1
ASSLKGPSSYEQY,.,.,TRBJ2-7,TRBV5-6
ASKQGLSYNEQF,.,.,TRBJ2-1,TRBV28
ASIGWEADGTEAF,.,.,TRBJ1-1,TRBV10-1
ASSEASGPYSAYEQY,TRBD2,.,TRBJ2-7,TRBV6-1
ASSPEASGSGSGANVLT,TRBD2,.,TRBJ2-6,TRBV5-1
ASSQLAGVTDTQY,TRBD2,.,TRBJ2-3,TRBV5-4
ASSRSGGNTEAF,.,.,TRBJ1-1,TRBV3-1/TRBV3-2
ASSFGLAGGVTDTQY,TRBD2,.,TRBJ2-3,TRBV5-1
AISDEVASTDTQY,.,.,TRBJ2-3,TRBV10-3
ASSLGDRRNTEAF,TRBD1,.,TRBJ1-1,TRBV7-2
ATSRDAGAENTGELF,TRBD2,.,TRBJ2-2,TRBV15
ASSQDTLRPLH,.,.,TRBJ1-6,TRBV3-1/TRBV3-2
ASRPPGYNYGYT,.,.,TRBJ1-2,TRBV7-2
ASSPGASGRTDTQY,TRBD2,.,TRBJ2-3,TRBV18
ASRPSAGDGTGELF,TRBD2,.,TRBJ2-2,TRBV7-9
ASSETPGMNTEAF,.,.,TRBJ1-1,TRBV6-4
ASSLGQREGRIRNNEQF,TRBD2,.,TRBJ2-1,TRBV7-9
ASTLGRDTDTQY,.,many,TRBJ2-3,TRBV6-5
ATRIGGNYNSPLH,.,once,TRBJ1-6,TRBV15
ASRSRTSGTYNEQF,TRBD2,.,TRBJ2-1,TRBV6-6
ASSLAQENTGELF,.,.,TRBJ2-2,TRBV5-1
AWSLQGSNQPQH,.,once,TRBJ1-5,TRBV30
ASSLLENTEAF,.,.,TRBJ1-1,TRBV7-6
ASSDTDRGLGEAF,TRBD1,few,TRBJ1-1,TRBV6-4
ASSTRLAGGSSGANVLT,TRBD2,.,TRBJ2-6,TRBV4-2
ASSSRGVSGSYEQY,TRBD2,.,TRBJ2-7,TRBV27
ASSVRQGGNEQF,.,once,TRBJ2-1,TRBV9
ASSELKGDSSGNTIY,.,.,TRBJ1-3,TRBV25-1